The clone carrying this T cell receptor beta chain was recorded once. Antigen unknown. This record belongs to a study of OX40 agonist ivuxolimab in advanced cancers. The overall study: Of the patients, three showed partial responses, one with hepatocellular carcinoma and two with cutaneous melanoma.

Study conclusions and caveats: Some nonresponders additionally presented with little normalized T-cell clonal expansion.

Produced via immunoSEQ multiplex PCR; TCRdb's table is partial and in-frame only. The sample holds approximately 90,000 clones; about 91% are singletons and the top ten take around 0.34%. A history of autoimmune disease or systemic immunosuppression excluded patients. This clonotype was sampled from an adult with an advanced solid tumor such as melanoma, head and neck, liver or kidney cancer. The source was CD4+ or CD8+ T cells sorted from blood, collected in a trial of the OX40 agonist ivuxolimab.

Written as DNA, the CDR3 is TGTGCCAGCAGCTTGGGACAGGGTGATGGCTACACCTTC. It is translated as CASSLGQGDGYTF. The J gene is TRBJ1-2, the V gene TRBV7-2; 9 bases align to TRBD1. V lost 3 bases to trimming and J lost 6 bases; unmatched junction nucleotides: 2. The CDR3 has 13 amino acids. Germline values: CDR1 SGHTA, CDR2 FQGNSA.